The sequence of this T cell receptor (beta chain) was determined in a study of PD-L1 blockade in urothelial cancer. Study background: Before enrollment, 0 to 3 chemotherapy regimens had been given to patients. Each blood sample yielded a median of about 130,000 T cells.

Sequencing used immunoSEQ multiplex PCR; TCRdb keeps in-frame clones, though not all of them. The sample records roughly 130,000 clones, approximately 84% being singletons. As to time point: pretreatment peripheral blood. Samples were collected from each patient before treatment and during treatment. Each patient gave between 1 and 8 of them in total. Concerning this clone: The target antigen is unknown.

The ends were cut back, 5 bases at V and 6 bases at J, with 19 bases in the middle. CDR3 size: 15 residues. Germline values: CDR1 SEHNR, CDR2 FQNEAQ (reference sequence). Study-level points and caveats: When measured at 3 weeks, tumor-associated blood clones expanded more in durable-benefit patients.

The J gene is TRBJ1-2, the V gene TRBV7-9; D gene unclear. This clonotype was sampled from a man between 50 and 59 years old with urothelial cancer. The source material was PBMCs, sampled around atezolizumab (anti-PD-L1) treatment. The CDR3 nucleotides read TGTGCCAGCAGCCCCTGGACTAAGCAGGAAGATGGCTACACCTTC. Protein sequence: CASSPWTKQEDGYTF. Using reference TRBV7-9 and TRBJ1-2 for the parts outside the CDR3, the full variable domain is DTGVSQNPRHKITKRGQNVTFRCDPISEHNRLYWYRQTLGQGPEFLTYFQNEAQLEKSRLLSDRFSAERPKGSFSTLEIQRTEQGDSAMYLCASSPWTKQEDGYTFGSGTRLTVV.